This entry features one TCR beta chain sequence. The antigen remains unidentified. This same CDR3 is encoded by further DNA sequences in the sample. Here immunoSEQ multiplex PCR was the method, and the copy in TCRdb shows in-frame clones only, minus some. The repertoire has 2.5 million or so clones, 90% to 95% of them found once; the top ten carry around 0.14%. CDR3 size: 15 residues. V lost 2 bases to trimming and J lost 0 bases, with 9 bases between them. Germline V gene sequence: CDR1 SGHTA, CDR2 FQGTGA. The data were obtained in a study of shared clonotypes between healthy human individuals. General observations from the study: Clonotype sharing among donors, it was expected, would be affected by sequencing depth.

The V call is TRBV7-3, the J call TRBJ2-3; either TRBD1 or TRBD2 may fit D (5 bases each). The receptor was derived from a man younger than 35 in good health. The sequencing input was naive CD4+ T cells sorted from blood. Specified subset: CD45RA+ positively selected. This chain's CDR3 is CASSLGGTSTDTQYF. The CDR3 bases are TGTGCCAGCAGCTTAGGGGGAACTAGCACAGATACGCAGTATTTT.